Presented here are 27 T cell receptor beta chains from one specimen sequenced in a study of blood T cell repertoires in COVID-19. Only in-frame clones appear in the TCRdb table, and some are missing; sequencing was by immunoSEQ multiplex PCR. The sample shows about 230,000 clones, roughly 83% of them seen only once. What was sequenced was peripheral blood. The source is a woman aged 45 to 65 with acute or convalescent COVID-19.

This rearrangement joins TRBV5-4 to TRBJ2-1, with D unclear. The ends were cut back, 0 bases at V and 5 bases at J, with 12 bases in the middle. Germline V gene lookup returns CDR1 SGHNT and CDR2 YYREEE (reference sequence). The CDR3 is made up of 15 amino acids. Here the CDR3 reads CASSLAGPPNNEQFF. CDR3 nucleotides: TGTGCCAGCAGCTTGGCAGGTCCCCCCAACAATGAGCAGTTCTTC.

The chain links TRBV5-1 to TRBJ2-1; 7 nucleotides line up with TRBD2. Trimming took 7 bases from V and 0 from J; bases not matched to a gene: 7. CDR1 SGHRS and CDR2 YFSETQ come from the germline V gene. This CDR3 has 15 residues. CDR3 residues: CASSSGAGSYNEQFF. The CDR3 region has the DNA TGCGCCAGCTCAAGCGGGGCTGGCTCCTACAATGAGCAGTTCTTC.

This rearrangement joins TRBV4-3 to TRBJ2-2; D not resolved. The CDR3 covers 15 residues. V gave up 0 bases and J gave up 3 bases, with 8 bases separating them. The germline V gene has CDR1 LGHNA and CDR2 YSLEER. In nucleotides, the CDR3 is TGCGCCAGCAGCCAAGAGCCGGCGGACACCGGGGAGCTGTTTTTT. Translating gives CASSQEPADTGELFF.

The chain recombines TRBV3-1 (or the pseudogene TRBV3-2) with TRBJ1-4, with unresolved D. This CDR3 is 13 amino acids long. Trimming left V 4 bases short and J 8 bases short, with 11 bases between. Germline V gene data show CDR1 as LGHDT and CDR2 as YNNKEL (reference sequence). The CDR3 DNA follows: TGTGCCAGCAGCCCCACACCCAGGGAAAAACTGTTTTTT. Translated: CASSPTPREKLFF.

The genes are TRBV7-2 and TRBJ1-4; unclear D gene. V shed 2 bases and J shed 0 bases, with 7 bases lying between them. This CDR3 spans 15 amino acids. Germline lookup yields CDR1 SGHTA and CDR2 FQGNSA. The CDR3 is CASSLISATNEKLFF. CDR3 coding DNA: TGTGCCAGCAGCTTAATTTCTGCAACTAATGAAAAACTGTTTTTT.

This chain links TRBV5-4 with TRBJ2-5; 9 bases line up with TRBD2. The CDR3 loop spans 18 amino acids. Germline values: CDR1 SGHNT, CDR2 YYREEE (reference sequence). V trimming: 4 bases; J trimming: 1 base; junction bases outside the gene matches: 14. The CDR3 loop reads CASSPAAGLAGTQETQYF. The DNA for the CDR3 is TGTGCCAGCAGCCCCGCGGCTGGGCTAGCGGGGACCCAAGAGACCCAGTACTTC.

The J gene is TRBJ1-1, the V gene TRBV30, with 8 bases that match TRBD1. Trimming at V came to 2 bases and at J to 4 bases, leaving 6 bases not matched to a gene. This CDR3 comprises 14 residues. Germline V gene lookup returns CDR1 GTSNPN and CDR2 SVGIG (reference sequence). The CDR3 loop is CAWSMDRVGTEAFF. CDR3 bases: TGTGCCTGGAGTATGGACAGGGTGGGCACTGAAGCTTTCTTT.

This chain links TRBV7-8 with TRBJ1-3; no firm D call. The V end lost 5 bases, the J end lost 0 bases, and 14 bases lay between the germline ends. The germline gives CDR1 SGHVS, CDR2 FQNEAQ. CDR3 size: 16 residues. For the CDR3, the DNA is TGTGCCAGCAGCCCTCGACTCCAAAGCTCTGGAAACACCATATATTTT. This sequence encodes CASSPRLQSSGNTIYF. The full variable domain, its missing parts supplied by reference TRBV7-8 and TRBJ1-3, is GAGVSQSPRYKVAKRGQDVALRCDPISGHVSLFWYQQALGQGPEFLTYFQNEAQLDKSGLPSDRFFAERPEGSVSTLKIQRTQQEDSAVYLCASSPRLQSSGNTIYFGEGSWLTVV.

The count of this clone is one. The rearrangement joins TRBV19 to TRBJ1-1; no reliable D call. Germline loops: CDR1 LNHDA, CDR2 SQIVND (reference sequence). This CDR3 comprises 14 residues. V was pared by 3 bases and J by 5 bases, with 13 bases between. CDR3 nucleotides: TGTGCCAGTAGTATGCCCCGACATGGGACTGAAGCTTTCTTT. Translated, it gives CASSMPRHGTEAFF. Together with reference TRBV19 and TRBJ1-1, the CDR3 gives the full variable domain: DGGITQSPKYLFRKEGQNVTLSCEQNLNHDAMYWYRQDPGQGLRLIYYSQIVNDFQKGDIAEGYSVSREKKESFPLTVTSAQKNPTAFYLCASSMPRHGTEAFFGQGTRLTVV.

Comments on this clone: Other DNA sequences from this sample encode an identical CDR3 as well. V and J are TRBV3-1 (or the pseudogene TRBV3-2) and TRBJ2-7, with a possible D match to TRBD2 (5 bases). Trimming took off 0 bases at V and 3 bases at J, with 9 bases between the two ends. This CDR3 has 14 amino acids. Germline CDR1 reads LGHDT; CDR2 reads YNNKEL (reference sequence). CDR3 residues: CASSQDTSGYEQYF. The CDR3 DNA reads TGTGCCAGCAGCCAAGACACCAGCGGCTACGAGCAGTACTTC.

This chain joins TRBV5-1 and TRBJ1-2, with D uncertain. The CDR3 contains 13 residues. The V gene lost 0 bases and the J gene lost 8 bases, with 11 bases spanning the gap. Germline V gene data show CDR1 as SGHRS and CDR2 as YFSETQ. CDR3 bases: TGCGCCAGCAGCTTGGGGTCCAATGAGGGCTACACCTTC. Amino acids: CASSLGSNEGYTF.

This clone was counted once. The V gene is TRBV11-2, the J gene TRBJ2-7, with TRBD1 as a possible D gene (5 bases). The germline gives CDR1 SGHAT, CDR2 FQNNGV. The CDR3 contains 13 residues. With 2 bases removed from V and 2 bases from J, the gap between germline ends came to 7 bases. The CDR3 nucleotides are TGTGCCAGCAGCTTACAGACAGCCTACGAGCAGTACTTC. It encodes CASSLQTAYEQYF. Based on the CDR3 plus reference TRBV11-2 and TRBJ2-7, the full variable domain is EAGVAQSPRYKIIEKRQSVAFWCNPISGHATLYWYQQILGQGPKLLIQFQNNGVVDDSQLPKDRFSAERLKGVDSTLKIQPAKLEDSAVYLCASSLQTAYEQYFGPGTRLTVT.

The J gene is TRBJ1-2, the V gene TRBV6-2 or TRBV6-3; a possible D gene is TRBD1 (6 bases). V was pared by 2 bases and J by 5 bases, with 15 bases between. CDR3 length: 15 amino acids. Germline CDR1 is MNHEY and CDR2 is SVGEGT. CDR3 residues: CASSYGGAPAYGYTF. CDR3 DNA sequence: TGTGCCAGCAGTTACGGGGGGGCCCCGGCGTATGGCTACACCTTC.

In this sample, this clone turned up a few times. The sample holds other DNA sequences that translate to the same CDR3. The chain employs TRBV20-1 and TRBJ2-7; D remains unclear. Germline V gene lookup returns CDR1 DFQATT and CDR2 SNEGSKA (reference sequence). CDR3 length: 11 residues. Trimming took 2 bases from V and 5 from J, leaving 7 bases between them. The CDR3 coding sequence is TGCAGTGCTAGATCTGGGCACGAGCAGTACTTC. Translation: CSARSGHEQYF.

The chain joins TRBV5-1 to TRBJ2-7, with 11 bases aligning to TRBD2. The germline CDR1 and CDR2 sequences are SGHRS and YFSETQ. After removal of 1 base from V and 7 bases from J, the junction contained 4 bases not matched to a gene. The CDR3 sequence is 14 residues long. The CDR3 protein is CASSLTSGSEEQYF. CDR3 sequence (DNA): TGCGCCAGCAGCTTGACTAGCGGGAGTGAAGAGCAGTACTTC.

This clone has a handful of counts. The J gene is TRBJ1-4, the V gene TRBV7-2, with 7 nucleotides matching TRBD1. Looked up from germline, CDR1 is SGHTA and CDR2 is FQGNSA. J gave up 7 bases and V 3 bases, and 2 bases lay outside the gene matches. The length of the CDR3 is 13 residues. In nucleotides, the CDR3 is TGTGCCAGCAGCTTCGGACAGGCTGAAAAACTGTTTTTT. It yields the protein CASSFGQAEKLFF.

The chain combines TRBV5-8 with TRBJ1-4, with a weak D call TRBD1 (5 bases). Germline lookup yields CDR1 SGHTS and CDR2 YDEGEE. The V end was cut by 0 bases, the J end by 6 bases, with 9 bases between. The CDR3 length is 14 residues. This chain's CDR3 is CASSLAGFDEKLFF. CDR3 in DNA: TGTGCCAGCAGCTTGGCAGGGTTCGATGAAAAACTGTTTTTT.

The chain carries TRBV4-2 and TRBJ2-1, with 14 positions matching TRBD2. J lost 7 bases, V lost 2 bases, and 10 bases had no gene match. CDR3 length equals 18 residues. Germline V gives CDR1 LGHNA, CDR2 YNFKEQ. For the CDR3, the DNA is TGTGCCAGCAGCCAACCCAGACTAGCGGGGGGGCGACAAAATGAGCAGTTCTTC. It translates to CASSQPRLAGGRQNEQFF.

J is TRBJ1-5 and V is TRBV27, with 8 bases that match TRBD1. The CDR3 is 13 amino acids. The J segment lost 4 bases and the V segment lost 5 bases, leaving 1 base of the junction unmatched. Per the germline V gene, CDR1 is MNHEY and CDR2 is SMNVEV (reference sequence). DNA for the CDR3: TGTGCCAGCAGTCGACAGGGGAATCAGCCCCAGCATTTT. Amino acids: CASSRQGNQPQHF.

The chain combines TRBV30 with TRBJ2-2; 7 bases align to TRBD2. This CDR3 contains 15 residues. Germline V gene data show CDR1 as GTSNPN and CDR2 as SVGIG (reference sequence). J gave up 2 bases and V 2 bases, and 5 bases lay outside the gene matches. CDR3 in DNA: TGTGCCTGGAGTAAGGGCGGGGGTAACACCGGGGAGCTGTTTTTT. It codes for CAWSKGGGNTGELFF.

This rearrangement joins TRBV21-1 to TRBJ1-3; TRBD1 is the table's D call, not checked against the DNA. TRBV21-1 is deemed a pseudogene. The CDR3 has 16 amino acids. The CDR3 spells CASSTYPRDSGNTIYF. CDR3 nucleotide sequence: TGTGCCAGCAGCACCTACCCCAGGGATTCTGGAAACACCATATATTTT.

The chain uses TRBV25-1 and TRBJ2-7, with 7 bases matching TRBD1. Germline V gene sequence: CDR1 MGHDK, CDR2 SYGVNS. Trimming at V came to 4 bases and at J to 2 bases, leaving 8 bases not matched to a gene. The CDR3 contains 15 residues. This CDR3 is CASSGMTGNPYEQYF. The CDR3 DNA follows: TGTGCCAGCAGTGGCATGACAGGGAATCCCTACGAGCAGTACTTC.

This sequence joins TRBV6-1 and TRBJ1-1; D is perhaps TRBD1 (6 bases). The germline gives CDR1 MNHNS, CDR2 SASEGT. The V end lost 2 bases, the J end lost 11 bases, and 9 bases lay between the germline ends. The CDR3 loop spans 11 amino acids. DNA of the CDR3: TGTGCCAGCAGTGAACAGGGGATCGCTTTCTTT. As protein: CASSEQGIAFF.

The gene calls are TRBV2 and TRBJ2-6; 8 nucleotides match TRBD1. V shed 6 bases and J 3 bases; nucleotides not matched to a gene: 7. There are 16 residues in the CDR3. Germline V CDR1 and CDR2: SNHLY, FYNNEI. The DNA of the CDR3 is TGTGCCAGCAGGGACAGGGAATCAGGTGGGGCCAACGTCCTGACTTTC. Translated: CASRDRESGGANVLTF.

The V and J genes are TRBV19 and TRBJ2-2; tentative D call: TRBD1 (5 bases). V lost 10 bases to trimming and J lost 6 bases, with 27 bases between them. Germline CDR1 and CDR2: LNHDA and SQIVND (reference sequence). CDR3 size: 17 residues. This CDR3 reads CATKNRPYLQAPGELFF. As DNA, the CDR3 is TGTGCCACCAAGAACAGGCCTTATTTACAGGCCCCCGGGGAGCTGTTTTTT.

V is TRBV28 and J is TRBJ2-5; TRBD1 matches at 9 bases. Germline loops: CDR1 MDHEN, CDR2 SYDVKM. This CDR3 has 14 amino acids. V shed 5 bases, J shed 5 bases, and the junction held 6 bases outside the gene matches. The CDR3 nucleotides read TGTGCCAGCAGTCAATGGACAGGGGAGGAGACCCAGTACTTC. Residues: CASSQWTGEETQYF.

The chain employs TRBV28 and TRBJ1-4; tentative D call: TRBD1 (5 bases). Germline V gene lookup returns CDR1 MDHEN and CDR2 SYDVKM. This CDR3 contains 13 residues. The V end lost 4 bases, the J end lost 7 bases, and 10 bases lay between the germline ends. CDR3 residues: CASSSGGLEKLFF. Written as DNA, the CDR3 is TGTGCCAGCAGTTCCGGGGGTCTTGAAAAACTGTTTTTT.